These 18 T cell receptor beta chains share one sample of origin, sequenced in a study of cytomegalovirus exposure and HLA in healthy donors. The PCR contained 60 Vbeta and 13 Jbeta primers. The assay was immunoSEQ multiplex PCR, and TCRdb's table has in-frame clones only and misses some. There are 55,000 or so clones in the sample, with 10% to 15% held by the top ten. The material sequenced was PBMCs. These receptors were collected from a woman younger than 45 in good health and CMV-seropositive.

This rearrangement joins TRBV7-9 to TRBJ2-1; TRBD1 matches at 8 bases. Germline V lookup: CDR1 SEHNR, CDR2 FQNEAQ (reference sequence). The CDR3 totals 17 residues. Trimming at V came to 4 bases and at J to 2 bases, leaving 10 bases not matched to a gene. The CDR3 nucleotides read TGTGCCAGCAGCTACTCCTACCGGGACAGGCCCTACAATGAGCAGTTCTTC. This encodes CASSYSYRDRPYNEQFF.

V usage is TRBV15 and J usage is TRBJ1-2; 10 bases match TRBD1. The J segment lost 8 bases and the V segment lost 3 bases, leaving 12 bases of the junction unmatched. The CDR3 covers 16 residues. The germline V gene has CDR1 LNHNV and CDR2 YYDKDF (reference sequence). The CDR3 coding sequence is TGTGCCACCAGCAGGATGGGGACAGGGGCAGGGTACGGCTACACCTTC. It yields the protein CATSRMGTGAGYGYTF.

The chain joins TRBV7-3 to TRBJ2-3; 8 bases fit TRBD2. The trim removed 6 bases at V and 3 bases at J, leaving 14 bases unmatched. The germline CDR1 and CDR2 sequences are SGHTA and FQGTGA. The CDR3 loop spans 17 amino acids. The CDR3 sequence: CASSSIGGSGSTDTQYF. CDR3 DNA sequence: TGTGCCAGCAGTTCCATAGGGGGGAGCGGGAGTACAGATACGCAGTATTTT.

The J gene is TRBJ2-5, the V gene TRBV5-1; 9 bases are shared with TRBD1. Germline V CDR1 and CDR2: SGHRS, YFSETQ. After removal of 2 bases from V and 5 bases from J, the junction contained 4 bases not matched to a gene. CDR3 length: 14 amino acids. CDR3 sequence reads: CASSLQGARETQYF. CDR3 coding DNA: TGCGCCAGCAGCTTACAGGGGGCAAGGGAGACCCAGTACTTC.

This CDR3 reads CASSSGTGGTDTQYF. The CDR3 DNA reads as TGTGCCAGCAGCTCCGGGACAGGGGGCACAGATACGCAGTATTTT. The chain recombines TRBV2 with TRBJ2-3; the match to TRBD1 covers 10 bases. There are 15 residues in the CDR3. Germline CDR1 is SNHLY and CDR2 is FYNNEI. V shed 6 bases, J shed 1 base, and the junction held 4 bases outside the gene matches.

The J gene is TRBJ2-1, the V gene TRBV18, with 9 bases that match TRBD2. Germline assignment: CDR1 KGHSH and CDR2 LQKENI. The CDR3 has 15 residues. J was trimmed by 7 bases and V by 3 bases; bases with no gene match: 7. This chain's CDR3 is CASSPGSGSGNEQFF. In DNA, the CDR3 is TGTGCCAGCTCACCGGGTAGCGGGAGTGGGAATGAGCAGTTCTTC. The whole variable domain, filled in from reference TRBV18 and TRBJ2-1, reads NAGVMQNPRHLVRRRGQEARLRCSPMKGHSHVYWYRQLPEEGLKFMVYLQKENIIDESGMPKERFSAEFPKEGPSILRIQQVVRGDSAAYFCASSPGSGSGNEQFFGPGTRLTVL.

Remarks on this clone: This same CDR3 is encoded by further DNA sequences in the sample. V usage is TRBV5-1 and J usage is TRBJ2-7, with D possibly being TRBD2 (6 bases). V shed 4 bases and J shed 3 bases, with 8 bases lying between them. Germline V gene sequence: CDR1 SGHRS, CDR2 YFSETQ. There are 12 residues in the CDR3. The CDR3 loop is CASSAGLYEQYF. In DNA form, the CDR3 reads TGCGCCAGCAGCGCGGGACTCTACGAGCAGTACTTC.

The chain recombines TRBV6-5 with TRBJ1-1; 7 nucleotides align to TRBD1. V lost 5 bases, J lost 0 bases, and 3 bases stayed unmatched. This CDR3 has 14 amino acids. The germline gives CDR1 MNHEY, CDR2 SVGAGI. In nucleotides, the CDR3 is TGTGCCAGCAGTATGGGACAGTTGAACACTGAAGCTTTCTTT. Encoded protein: CASSMGQLNTEAFF.

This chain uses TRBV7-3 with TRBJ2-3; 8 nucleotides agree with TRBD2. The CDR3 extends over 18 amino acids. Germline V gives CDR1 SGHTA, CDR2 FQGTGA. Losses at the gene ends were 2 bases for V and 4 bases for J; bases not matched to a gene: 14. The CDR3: CASSLGSSPGLVPDTQYF. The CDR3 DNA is TGTGCCAGCAGCTTAGGTAGTAGCCCGGGACTAGTGCCAGATACGCAGTATTTT.

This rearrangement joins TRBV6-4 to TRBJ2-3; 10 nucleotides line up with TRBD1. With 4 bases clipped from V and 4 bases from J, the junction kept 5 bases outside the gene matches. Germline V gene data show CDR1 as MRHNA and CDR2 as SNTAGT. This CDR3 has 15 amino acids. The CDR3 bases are TGTGCCAGCAGTGCCGGGACAGGGGTAGCAGATACGCAGTATTTT. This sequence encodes CASSAGTGVADTQYF.

The CDR3 here is CASSYTSTGPYGYTF. CDR3 in DNA: TGTGCCAGCAGCTATACCTCTACAGGGCCCTATGGCTACACCTTC. The chain uses TRBV5-6 and TRBJ1-2, with D maybe TRBD1 (6 bases). The CDR3 consists of 15 residues. CDR1 SGHDT and CDR2 YYEEEE come from the germline V gene. The germline V and J ends were trimmed by 3 bases and 4 bases, with 16 bases remaining between them.

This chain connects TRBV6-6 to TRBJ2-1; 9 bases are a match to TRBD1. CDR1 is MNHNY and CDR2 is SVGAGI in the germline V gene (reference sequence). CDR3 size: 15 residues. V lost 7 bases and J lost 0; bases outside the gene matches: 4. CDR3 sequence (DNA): TGTGCCAGCACTATGACAGGGGGCTCCTACAATGAGCAGTTCTTC. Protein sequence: CASTMTGGSYNEQFF.

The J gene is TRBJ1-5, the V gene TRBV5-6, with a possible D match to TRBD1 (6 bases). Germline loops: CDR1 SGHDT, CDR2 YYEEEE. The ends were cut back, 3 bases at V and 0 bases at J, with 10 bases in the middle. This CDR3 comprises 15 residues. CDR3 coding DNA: TGTGCCAGCAGCTGGGGGCTGGGTAGCAATCAGCCCCAGCATTTT. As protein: CASSWGLGSNQPQHF.

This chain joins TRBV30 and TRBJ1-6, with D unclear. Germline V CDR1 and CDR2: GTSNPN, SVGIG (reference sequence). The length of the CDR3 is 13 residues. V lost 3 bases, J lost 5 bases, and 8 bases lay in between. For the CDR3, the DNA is TGTGCCTGGAGAAGGGAGAATAATTCACCCCTCCACTTT. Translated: CAWRRENNSPLHF.

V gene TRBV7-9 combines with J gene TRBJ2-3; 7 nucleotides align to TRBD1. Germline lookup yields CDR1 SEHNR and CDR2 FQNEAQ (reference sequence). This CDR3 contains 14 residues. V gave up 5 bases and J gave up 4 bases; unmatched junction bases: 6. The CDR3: CASSPRQGSDTQYF. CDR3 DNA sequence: TGTGCCAGCAGCCCAAGACAGGGATCAGATACGCAGTATTTT.

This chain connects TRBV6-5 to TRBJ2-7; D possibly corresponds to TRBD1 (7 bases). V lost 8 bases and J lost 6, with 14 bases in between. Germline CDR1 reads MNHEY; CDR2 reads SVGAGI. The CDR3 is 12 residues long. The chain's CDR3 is CASGQGGLEQYF. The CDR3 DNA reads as TGTGCCAGCGGCCAGGGGGGACTCGAGCAGTACTTC.

CDR3 residues: CASLIDRRGGELFF. CDR3 nucleotides: TGTGCCAGCCTGATTGACCGACGAGGCGGGGAGCTGTTTTTT. This chain connects TRBV5-4 to TRBJ2-2, with D unresolved. There are 14 residues in the CDR3. Looked up from germline, CDR1 is SGHNT and CDR2 is YYREEE (reference sequence). Trimming shortened V by 7 bases and J by 7 bases, and 17 bases separated the two germline ends. Variable domain in full (rest from reference TRBV5-4 and TRBJ2-2): ETGVTQSPTHLIKTRGQQVTLRCSSQSGHNTVSWYQQALGQGPQFIFQYYREEENGRGNFPPRFSGLQFPNYSSELNVNALELDDSALYLCASLIDRRGGELFFGEGSRLTVL.

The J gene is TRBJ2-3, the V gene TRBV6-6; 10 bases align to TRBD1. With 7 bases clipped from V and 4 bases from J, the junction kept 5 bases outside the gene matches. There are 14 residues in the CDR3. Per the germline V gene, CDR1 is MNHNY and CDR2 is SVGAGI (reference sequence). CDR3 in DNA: TGTGCCAGCACCGACAGGGGGCGTTCAGATACGCAGTATTTT. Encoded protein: CASTDRGRSDTQYF.